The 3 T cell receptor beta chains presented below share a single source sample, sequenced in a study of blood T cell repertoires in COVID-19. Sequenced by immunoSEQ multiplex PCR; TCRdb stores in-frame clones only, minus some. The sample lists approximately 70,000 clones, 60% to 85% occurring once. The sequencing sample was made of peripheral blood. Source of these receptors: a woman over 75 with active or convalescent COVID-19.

Here the CDR3 reads CATSGQYHGELFF. CDR3 in DNA: TGTGCCACCAGTGGACAGTATCACGGGGAGCTGTTTTTT. The chain recombines TRBV15 with TRBJ2-2, with a weak D call TRBD1 (6 bases). Trimming took off 6 bases at V and 7 bases at J, with 12 bases between the two ends. There are 13 residues in the CDR3. Germline V gene sequence: CDR1 LNHNV, CDR2 YYDKDF (reference sequence). The complete variable domain, with remaining parts taken from reference TRBV15 and TRBJ2-2, reads DAMVIQNPRYQVTQFGKPVTLSCSQTLNHNVMYWYQQKSSQAPKLLFHYYDKDFNNEADTPDNFQSRRPNTSFCFLDIRSPGLGDTAMYLCATSGQYHGELFFGEGSRLTVL.

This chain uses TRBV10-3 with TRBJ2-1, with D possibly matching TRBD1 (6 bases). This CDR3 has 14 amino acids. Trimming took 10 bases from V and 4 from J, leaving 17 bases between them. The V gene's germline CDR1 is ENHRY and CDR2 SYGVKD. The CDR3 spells CATNVGGIYNEQFF. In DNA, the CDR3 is TGTGCCACCAACGTAGGGGGAATATACAATGAGCAGTTCTTC.

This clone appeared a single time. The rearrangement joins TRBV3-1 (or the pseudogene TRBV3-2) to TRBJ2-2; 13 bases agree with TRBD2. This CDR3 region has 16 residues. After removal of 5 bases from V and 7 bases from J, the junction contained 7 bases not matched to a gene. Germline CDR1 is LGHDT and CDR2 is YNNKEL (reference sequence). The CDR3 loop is CASSTTSGGAHGELFF. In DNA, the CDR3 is TGTGCCAGCAGCACTACTAGCGGGGGGGCACACGGGGAGCTGTTTTTT.